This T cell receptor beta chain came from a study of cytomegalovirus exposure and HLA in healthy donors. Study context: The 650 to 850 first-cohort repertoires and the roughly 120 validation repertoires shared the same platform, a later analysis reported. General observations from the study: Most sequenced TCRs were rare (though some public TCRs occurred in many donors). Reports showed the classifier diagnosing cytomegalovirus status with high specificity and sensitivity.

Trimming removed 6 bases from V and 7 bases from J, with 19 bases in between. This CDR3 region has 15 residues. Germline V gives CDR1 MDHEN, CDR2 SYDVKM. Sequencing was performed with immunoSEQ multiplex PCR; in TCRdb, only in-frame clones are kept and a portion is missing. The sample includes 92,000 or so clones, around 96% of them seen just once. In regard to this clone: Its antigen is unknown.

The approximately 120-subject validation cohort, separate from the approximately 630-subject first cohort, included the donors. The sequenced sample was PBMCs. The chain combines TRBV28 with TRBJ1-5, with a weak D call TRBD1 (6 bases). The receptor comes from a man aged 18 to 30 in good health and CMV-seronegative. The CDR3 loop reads CASSYITGFSQPQHF. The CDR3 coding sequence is TGTGCCAGCAGCTACATTACAGGGTTCAGCCAGCCCCAGCATTTT.